The clone carrying this T cell receptor beta chain was seen a handful of times. The antigen remains unidentified. Using its own MiXCR run on the reads, TCRdb lists one record per CDR3 protein. The data contain more than 200,000 distinct CDR3 sequences, 9.1% of them singletons. This sample stems from a study of T cell repertoires in cytomegalovirus infection. Study background: TCR beta signatures that were public indicated CMV infection and matching HLA type. The study, taken as a whole, reports: Cumulated frequencies of public TCR beta families served to identify carriers of CMV plus the relevant HLA.

Germline V gives CDR1 LNHDA, CDR2 SQIVND (reference sequence). Trimming took 3 bases from V and 4 from J, leaving 6 bases between them. The CDR3 runs to 12 residues. This chain joins TRBV19 and TRBJ1-2; D not certain. This TCR came from a human donor in good health (CMV status not recorded). Some clones in this sample may be carry-over from other donors' samples. The sample consisted of PBMCs. In nucleotides, the CDR3 is TGTGCCAGTAGTATGCAGTTCTATGGCTACACCTTC. Its translation is CASSMQFYGYTF.